The rows below give T cell receptor beta chains drawn from one sample of a study. TCRdb recomputed calls from the RT-PCR reads with MiXCR, one row per CDR3 protein. The sample has 550,000 to 750,000 distinct CDR3 sequences; approximately 15% are singletons. Input material: memory CD4+ T cells from blood. Receptors originate from a female donor in good health, serving as a healthy control. CDR3s include the opening cysteine and the closing phenylalanine or tryptophan. Fields, in order: D gene, V gene, clone size, J gene, CDR3 DNA, CDR3 protein. D genes are given only for firm matches. Size is stated for part of the rows, as once, few or many counts, or as a class when the clone is expanded.

D: .
V: TRBV20-1
size: few
J: TRBJ2-2
DNA: TGCAGTGCTCTAGCAGGGCTGGGCACCGGGGAGCTGTTTTTT
CDR3: CSALAGLGTGELFF

D: TRBD1
V: TRBV18
size: few
J: TRBJ2-1
DNA: TGTGCCAGCTCACCTGCCGAGCTGCAGGGGGCCTACAATGAGCAGTTCTTC
CDR3: CASSPAELQGAYNEQFF

D: .
V: TRBV24-1
size: few
J: TRBJ1-4
DNA: TGTGCCACCAGTGGGACGGACGGAGCTAATGAAAAACTGTTTTTT
CDR3: CATSGTDGANEKLFF

D: TRBD1
V: TRBV20-1
size: many
J: TRBJ2-7
DNA: TGCAGTGCTCCTAGGGCTCTTGACAGGGCAAGCTACGAGCAGTACTTC
CDR3: CSAPRALDRASYEQYF

D: TRBD1
V: TRBV27
size: many
J: TRBJ2-7
DNA: TGTGCCAGCAGTAATCGACAGGGGGACTCCTACGAGCAGTACTTC
CDR3: CASSNRQGDSYEQYF

D: .
V: TRBV7-6
size: few
J: TRBJ2-5
DNA: TGTGCCAGCAGCTTAACTTTCTTGCCTCAAGAGACCCAGTACTTC
CDR3: CASSLTFLPQETQYF

D: .
V: TRBV5-1
size: many
J: TRBJ2-1
DNA: TGCGCCAGCAGCTTGCTCCAGCGTGTCAATGAGCAGTTCTTC
CDR3: CASSLLQRVNEQFF

D: .
V: TRBV11-2
size: few
J: TRBJ1-6
DNA: TGTGCCAGCAGCTTAGTAAGATCTGGGCCTAATTCACCCCTCCACTTT
CDR3: CASSLVRSGPNSPLHF

D: TRBD2
V: TRBV20-1
size: few
J: TRBJ2-3
DNA: TGCAGTGCTAGAGAGACTAGCGGGGCGGGTGATACGCAGTATTTT
CDR3: CSARETSGAGDTQYF

D: .
V: TRBV29-1
size: .
J: TRBJ2-1
DNA: TGCAGCGTTGAAGGGGGGGTATCCTACAATGAGCAGTTCTTC
CDR3: CSVEGGVSYNEQFF

D: TRBD2
V: TRBV6-5
size: many
J: TRBJ2-7
DNA: TGTGCCAGCAGACCCCTGGGGACTAGCGGGAGCTACGAGCAGTACTTC
CDR3: CASRPLGTSGSYEQYF

D: .
V: TRBV7-3
size: .
J: TRBJ2-3
DNA: TGTGCCAGCAGCTCCCGGACAGCCGATACGCAGTATTTT
CDR3: CASSSRTADTQYF

D: TRBD2
V: TRBV4-3
size: .
J: TRBJ2-7
DNA: TGCGCCAGCAGCCAAGAGACCGGGAGGGCCGGAGAGCAGTACTTC
CDR3: CASSQETGRAGEQYF

D: .
V: TRBV10-3
size: few
J: TRBJ2-7
DNA: TGTGCCATCAGTGGGCCTGGCGGGAAGGGGAGGTACGAGCAGTACTTC
CDR3: CAISGPGGKGRYEQYF

D: .
V: TRBV29-1
size: many
J: TRBJ2-1
DNA: TGCAGCGCGGACACCCCGGGGTACAATGAGCAGTTCTTC
CDR3: CSADTPGYNEQFF

D: TRBD1
V: TRBV20-1
size: .
J: TRBJ1-5
DNA: TGCAGTGCCAGGACAGGTTTAAGCAATCAGCCCCAGCATTTT
CDR3: CSARTGLSNQPQHF

D: TRBD2
V: TRBV2
size: many
J: TRBJ2-3
DNA: TGTGCCAGCAGTCTTCTAGCGGGAGGTGGGACAGATACGCAGTATTTT
CDR3: CASSLLAGGGTDTQYF

D: TRBD1
V: TRBV20-1
size: .
J: TRBJ1-6
DNA: TGCAGTGCTAGCAGGGGGGACTATAATTCACCCCTCCACTTT
CDR3: CSASRGDYNSPLHF

D: .
V: TRBV3-1
size: once
J: TRBJ2-2
DNA: TGTGCCAGCAGCGAACTGGTGGGGACCGGGGAGCTGTTTTTT
CDR3: CASSELVGTGELFF

D: TRBD1
V: TRBV5-1
size: many
J: TRBJ2-3
DNA: TGCGCCAGCAGCTCCGGGACAGACCCTAGCACAGATACGCAGTATTTT
CDR3: CASSSGTDPSTDTQYF

D: .
V: TRBV9
size: .
J: TRBJ2-1
DNA: TGTGCCAGCACCCGTAGGGACACAAGCAATGAGCAGTTCTTC
CDR3: CASTRRDTSNEQFF

D: .
V: TRBV7-8
size: .
J: TRBJ2-7
DNA: TGTGCCAGCAGCTTAGTTGCAGGGGAGTTGGGTGAGCAGTACTTC
CDR3: CASSLVAGELGEQYF

D: TRBD2
V: TRBV4-3
size: .
J: TRBJ2-1
DNA: TGCGCCAGCAGCCAAGTTGGGAGCGGGGGGGAGCAGTTCTTC
CDR3: CASSQVGSGGEQFF

D: TRBD2
V: TRBV4-1
size: .
J: TRBJ2-1
DNA: TGCTCCAGCAGCCCTACTAGCGTTAGCTCCTACAATGAGCAGTTCTTC
CDR3: CSSSPTSVSSYNEQFF

D: .
V: TRBV14
size: .
J: TRBJ1-3
DNA: TGTGCCAGCAGCCAAGACGTTGGAAGGAACACCATATATTTT
CDR3: CASSQDVGRNTIYF

D: TRBD2
V: TRBV25-1
size: .
J: TRBJ2-7
DNA: TGTGCCAGCAGTGAATCCGGGGGGTACTACGAGCAGTACTTC
CDR3: CASSESGGYYEQYF

D: .
V: TRBV12-3/TRBV12-4
size: .
J: TRBJ2-7
DNA: TGTGCCAGCAAAACCTACTACGAGCAGTACTTC
CDR3: CASKTYYEQYF

D: .
V: TRBV7-6
size: few
J: TRBJ2-5
DNA: TGTGCCAGCAGCTCCTCCGGGACGGCCTGGGAGACCCAGTACTTC
CDR3: CASSSSGTAWETQYF

D: .
V: TRBV3-1
size: few
J: TRBJ2-5
DNA: TGTGCCAGCAGCCAAGATCGAGCGCAGACCCAGTACTTC
CDR3: CASSQDRAQTQYF

D: .
V: TRBV4-1
size: .
J: TRBJ2-2
DNA: TGCGCCAGCAGCCCCGTCGGCGGGGAGCTGTTTTTT
CDR3: CASSPVGGELFF

D: TRBD1
V: TRBV5-1
size: few
J: TRBJ1-4
DNA: TGCGCCAGCAGAGAGGGACAGGGGGGTGAAAAACTGTTTTTT
CDR3: CASREGQGGEKLFF

D: TRBD2
V: TRBV7-8
size: few
J: TRBJ2-1
DNA: TGTGCCAGCAGCCCCCTGGAGAGCGGGAACTACAATGAGCAGTTCTTC
CDR3: CASSPLESGNYNEQFF

D: .
V: TRBV7-2
size: once
J: TRBJ1-5
DNA: TGTGCCAGCAGCTCCTTCGGGGGGGATTATAGCAATCAGCCCCAGCATTTT
CDR3: CASSSFGGDYSNQPQHF

D: .
V: TRBV28
size: few
J: TRBJ1-2
DNA: TGTGCCAGCAGTTCGCATGAGGGGGGCTATGGCTACACCTTC
CDR3: CASSSHEGGYGYTF

D: .
V: TRBV6-5
size: many
J: TRBJ1-1
DNA: TGTGCCAGCAGTTACCATAAGGGAGTTTTGACTGAAGCTTTCTTT
CDR3: CASSYHKGVLTEAFF

D: TRBD1
V: TRBV4-3
size: few
J: TRBJ1-4
DNA: TGCGCCAGCAGCCTCCACAGGGGCGTGGAAAAACTGTTTTTT
CDR3: CASSLHRGVEKLFF

D: TRBD1
V: TRBV5-1
size: few
J: TRBJ1-1
DNA: TGCGCCAGCAGCCTTTTGGGGACAGGGTCGAACACTGAAGCTTTCTTT
CDR3: CASSLLGTGSNTEAFF

D: TRBD2
V: TRBV7-7
size: few
J: TRBJ2-1
DNA: TGTGCTAGCAGCTTCCAGCGGGGAGACAATGAGCAGTTCTTC
CDR3: CASSFQRGDNEQFF

D: TRBD1
V: TRBV20-1
size: many
J: TRBJ1-1
DNA: TGCAGTGCCCCGGGGAGGGGGCGCTTGGACACTGAAGCTTTCTTT
CDR3: CSAPGRGRLDTEAFF

D: .
V: TRBV7-8
size: .
J: TRBJ2-3
DNA: TGTGCCAGCAGTAATAACGCTGGCACAGATACGCAGTATTTT
CDR3: CASSNNAGTDTQYF

D: TRBD1
V: TRBV6-5
size: many
J: TRBJ1-1
DNA: TGTGCCAGCAGTTCCGGGACAGGGAACACTGAAGCTTTCTTT
CDR3: CASSSGTGNTEAFF

D: .
V: TRBV7-2
size: .
J: TRBJ1-2
DNA: TGTGCCAGCAGCTCCCTGGCAGGGGACGGCTACACCTTC
CDR3: CASSSLAGDGYTF

D: TRBD2
V: TRBV10-3
size: .
J: TRBJ2-3
DNA: TGTGCCATCAGTGTATTACGGGGGGACAGCACAGATACGCAGTATTTT
CDR3: CAISVLRGDSTDTQYF

D: TRBD2
V: TRBV30
size: many
J: TRBJ2-1
DNA: TGTGCCTGGAGTAGAGGTCTAGCGGAGTACAATGAGCAGTTCTTC
CDR3: CAWSRGLAEYNEQFF

D: .
V: TRBV20-1
size: few
J: TRBJ1-5
DNA: TGCAGTGCTAGATTCGGTCCTACGGACCAGGGGCCCCAGCATTTT
CDR3: CSARFGPTDQGPQHF

D: TRBD1
V: TRBV30
size: .
J: TRBJ1-6
DNA: TGTGCCTGTCCCACGGGACAGGGAGATTCACCCCTCCACTTT
CDR3: CACPTGQGDSPLHF

D: TRBD2
V: TRBV28
size: few
J: TRBJ2-1
DNA: TGTGCCAGCAGTTCTACTACTAGCGGGAGTCGAGGTGAGCAGTTCTTC
CDR3: CASSSTTSGSRGEQFF

D: .
V: TRBV20-1
size: .
J: TRBJ2-3
DNA: TGCAGTGCTAGAGCCCCAAGCCTCTCAGGGGATACGCAGTATTTT
CDR3: CSARAPSLSGDTQYF

D: TRBD2
V: TRBV20-1
size: few
J: TRBJ2-2
DNA: TGCAGTACCAAGCGGGAGGGCCGATGGGGCGGGGAGCTGTTTTTT
CDR3: CSTKREGRWGGELFF

D: .
V: TRBV5-5
size: .
J: TRBJ2-6
DNA: TGTGCCAGCAGTTCAGGGGCCTTCTCTGGGGCCAACGTCCTGACTTTC
CDR3: CASSSGAFSGANVLTF

D: .
V: TRBV15
size: many
J: TRBJ1-2
DNA: TGTGCCACCAGCAGTCCCGGGACGCCGGCCCACTATGGCTACACCTTC
CDR3: CATSSPGTPAHYGYTF

D: .
V: TRBV11-2
size: many
J: TRBJ1-1
DNA: TGTGCCAGCAGCTTTGGACAGAACACTGAAGCTTTCTTT
CDR3: CASSFGQNTEAFF